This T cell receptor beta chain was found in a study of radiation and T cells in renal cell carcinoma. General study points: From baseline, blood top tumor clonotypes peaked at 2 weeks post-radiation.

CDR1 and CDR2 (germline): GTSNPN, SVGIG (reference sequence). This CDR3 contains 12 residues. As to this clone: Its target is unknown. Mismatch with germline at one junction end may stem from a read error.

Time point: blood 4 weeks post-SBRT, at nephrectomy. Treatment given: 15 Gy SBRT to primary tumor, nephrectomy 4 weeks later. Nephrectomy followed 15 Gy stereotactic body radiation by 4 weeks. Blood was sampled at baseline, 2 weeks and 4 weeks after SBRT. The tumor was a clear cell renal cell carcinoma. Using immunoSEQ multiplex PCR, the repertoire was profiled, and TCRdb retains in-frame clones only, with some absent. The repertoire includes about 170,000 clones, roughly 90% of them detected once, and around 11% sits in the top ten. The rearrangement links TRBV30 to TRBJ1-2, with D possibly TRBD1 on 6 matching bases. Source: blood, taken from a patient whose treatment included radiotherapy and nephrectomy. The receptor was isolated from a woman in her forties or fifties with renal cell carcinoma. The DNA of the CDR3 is TGTGCCTGGGGAGGGGGATTCTATAGCTACACCTTC. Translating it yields CAWGGGFYSYTF.